A single sample gave rise to the 13 T cell receptor beta chains below, sequenced in a study of T-cell reconstitution after alpha-beta-depleted transplantation in children. Unique molecular identifiers were incorporated during preparation of the TCRbeta library. TCRdb analysed the PCR reads with MiXCR anew, one entry per CDR3 protein. The sample holds about 980,000 distinct CDR3 sequences, about 29% seen once. The sequenced sample was PBMCs, mostly from graft donor cells, obtained 360 days after TCRalphabeta/CD19-depleted stem cell transplant. These receptors originate from a boy under two years old who had a stem cell transplant for SCID, so the T cells may come from the graft donor.

This clonotype was seen only a few times. DNA of the CDR3: TGTGCCAGCAGTTTGGACAATACCTACGAGCAGTACTTC. Translation: CASSLDNTYEQYF. The V and J genes are TRBV12-3 or TRBV12-4 and TRBJ2-7; D possibly corresponds to TRBD1 (5 bases). Trimming stripped 3 bases from V and 2 bases from J, with 8 bases between. The CDR3 is 13 amino acids.

This clonotype occurred a few times. The chain couples TRBV12-3 or TRBV12-4 to TRBJ1-2; tentative D call: TRBD1 (5 bases). V dropped 2 bases and J dropped 4 bases, with 14 bases sitting between them. The CDR3 sequence is 15 residues long. CDR3 sequence reads: CASSLNKGRTYGYTF. The CDR3 bases are TGTGCCAGCAGTTTAAATAAGGGACGTACCTATGGCTACACCTTC.

This clonotype was seen a few times. The chain recombines TRBV6-1 with TRBJ2-2, with 11 nucleotides matching TRBD2. The CDR3 loop spans 15 amino acids. V lost 6 bases and J lost 8; bases outside the gene matches: 8. Germline CDR1 and CDR2: MNHNS and SASEGT. The CDR3 region has the DNA TGTGCCAGCAGAAACCCTAGCGGGGGGTTGGGGGAGCTGTTTTTT. Translation gives CASRNPSGGLGELFF.

The rearrangement links TRBV10-3 to TRBJ1-1; D is unresolved. V dropped 3 bases and J dropped 1 base, with 12 bases sitting between them. Germline assignment: CDR1 ENHRY and CDR2 SYGVKD. There are 15 residues in the CDR3. In DNA, the CDR3 is TGTGCCATCAGTGAATTTGGTGGAAAGAACACTGAAGCTTTCTTT. Translated: CAISEFGGKNTEAFF.

This chain links TRBV3-1 with TRBJ2-7; D is uncertain. Trimming took off 2 bases at V and 1 base at J, with 12 bases between the two ends. In germline, CDR1 is LGHDT, CDR2 YNNKEL (reference sequence). The CDR3 length is 15 residues. This CDR3 reads CASSQFDLGSYEQYF. CDR3 DNA: TGTGCCAGCAGCCAATTCGACCTGGGATCCTACGAGCAGTACTTC.

The chain links TRBV2 to TRBJ2-6, with 7 bases matching TRBD1. Per the germline V gene, CDR1 is SNHLY and CDR2 is FYNNEI. The CDR3 totals 16 residues. Trimming removed 9 bases from V and 0 bases from J; junction bases left unmatched: 8. In DNA form, the CDR3 reads TGTGCCAGGGGACAGCCTCTCAGCTCTGGGGCCAACGTCCTGACTTTC. Translation gives CARGQPLSSGANVLTF.

The sample holds many counts of this clonotype. This chain uses TRBV20-1 with TRBJ2-1, with D perhaps matching TRBD2 (6 bases). Germline V gene lookup returns CDR1 DFQATT and CDR2 SNEGSKA (reference sequence). The V end lost 5 bases, the J end lost 3 bases, and 14 bases lay between the germline ends. CDR3 length: 14 amino acids. The CDR3 spells CSAGGDAVYNEQFF. CDR3 bases: TGCAGTGCTGGAGGGGACGCCGTCTACAATGAGCAGTTCTTC.

The chain is built from TRBV20-1 and TRBJ2-2, with 7 positions matching TRBD1. V lost 5 bases to trimming and J lost 3 bases; unmatched junction nucleotides: 15. CDR1 DFQATT and CDR2 SNEGSKA come from the germline V gene (reference sequence). This CDR3 has 17 residues. CDR3 DNA: TGCAGTGCTTTCCCTATACCCCGGGACAGTTACACCGGGGAGCTGTTTTTT. It specifies CSAFPIPRDSYTGELFF.

V is TRBV12-3 or TRBV12-4 and J is TRBJ2-7; 9 bases are shared with TRBD1. Losses at the gene ends were 4 bases for V and 0 bases for J; bases not matched to a gene: 19. CDR3 length equals 20 residues. The CDR3 loop is CASSSGPLWDRVIDSYEQYF. The CDR3 DNA follows: TGTGCCAGCAGTTCGGGGCCCTTATGGGACAGGGTGATTGACTCCTACGAGCAGTACTTC.

CDR3 sequence reads: CSVLIQNTEAFF. The CDR3 DNA sequence: TGCAGCGTCCTCATACAGAACACTGAAGCTTTCTTT. J is TRBJ1-1 and V is TRBV29-1; D gene unclear. The CDR3 consists of 12 residues. From germline, CDR1 is SQVTM and CDR2 ANQGSEA. Trimming left V 6 bases short and J 1 base short, with 9 bases between. Filled out from reference TRBV29-1 and TRBJ1-1, the complete variable domain reads SAVISQKPSRDICQRGTSLTIQCQVDSQVTMMFWYRQQPGQSLTLIATANQGSEATYESGFVIDKFPISRPNLTFSTLTVSNMSPEDSSIYLCSVLIQNTEAFFGQGTRLTVV.

The chain employs TRBV7-9 and TRBJ1-5, with TRBD1 as a possible D gene (5 bases). Trimming took off 5 bases at V and 0 bases at J, with 11 bases between the two ends. Germline V gene sequence: CDR1 SEHNR, CDR2 FQNEAQ (reference sequence). This CDR3 is built from 15 residues. CDR3 protein: CASSPKGDSNQPQHF. The DNA of the CDR3 is TGTGCCAGCAGCCCCAAAGGGGATAGCAATCAGCCCCAGCATTTT.

This clonotype was seen more than once but under ten times. The chain couples TRBV12-3 or TRBV12-4 to TRBJ1-4, with 8 bases identical to TRBD1. Losses at the gene ends were 3 bases for V and 3 bases for J; bases not matched to a gene: 9. This CDR3 is 17 amino acids long. The CDR3 loop reads CASSFFGTGVSNEKLFF. Here the CDR3 DNA reads TGTGCCAGCAGTTTCTTCGGGACAGGCGTCTCTAATGAAAAACTGTTTTTT.

This sequence joins TRBV20-1 and TRBJ2-5; D remains ambiguous. This CDR3 contains 12 residues. The V gene's germline CDR1 is DFQATT and CDR2 SNEGSKA (reference sequence). Deletions cut 1 base from V and 5 bases from J, with 8 bases between. This chain's CDR3 is CSARGSGETQYF. CDR3 nucleotides: TGCAGTGCTAGAGGTTCTGGGGAGACCCAGTACTTC.